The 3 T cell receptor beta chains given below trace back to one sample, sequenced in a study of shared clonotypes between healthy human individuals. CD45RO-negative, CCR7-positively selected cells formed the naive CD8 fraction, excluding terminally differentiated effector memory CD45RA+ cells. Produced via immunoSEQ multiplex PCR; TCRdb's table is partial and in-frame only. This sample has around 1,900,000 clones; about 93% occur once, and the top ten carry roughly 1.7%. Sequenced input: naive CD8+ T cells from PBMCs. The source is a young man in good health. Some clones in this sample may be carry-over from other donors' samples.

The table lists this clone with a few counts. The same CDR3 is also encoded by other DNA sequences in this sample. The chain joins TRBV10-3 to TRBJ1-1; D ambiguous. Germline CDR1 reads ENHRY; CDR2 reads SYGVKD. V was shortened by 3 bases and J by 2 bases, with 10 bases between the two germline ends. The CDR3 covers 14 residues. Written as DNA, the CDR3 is TGTGCCATCAGTGATCGCGGTTTAAACACTGAAGCTTTCTTT. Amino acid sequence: CAISDRGLNTEAFF.

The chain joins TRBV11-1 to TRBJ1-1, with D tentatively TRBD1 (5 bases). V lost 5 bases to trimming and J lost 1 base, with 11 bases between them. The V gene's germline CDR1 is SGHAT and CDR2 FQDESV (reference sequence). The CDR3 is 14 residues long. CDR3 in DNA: TGTGCCAGCAGCCTCGGGACGCCGAACACTGAAGCTTTCTTT. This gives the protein CASSLGTPNTEAFF.

This CDR3 reads CASSGTHGGYTF. The CDR3 region has the DNA TGCGCCAGCAGCGGGACGCATGGTGGCTACACCTTC. The chain links TRBV5-1 to TRBJ1-2; tentatively, D is TRBD1 (5 bases). Germline loops: CDR1 SGHRS, CDR2 YFSETQ. V lost 4 bases and J 7 bases, leaving 11 bases between the germline ends. This CDR3 comprises 12 residues.